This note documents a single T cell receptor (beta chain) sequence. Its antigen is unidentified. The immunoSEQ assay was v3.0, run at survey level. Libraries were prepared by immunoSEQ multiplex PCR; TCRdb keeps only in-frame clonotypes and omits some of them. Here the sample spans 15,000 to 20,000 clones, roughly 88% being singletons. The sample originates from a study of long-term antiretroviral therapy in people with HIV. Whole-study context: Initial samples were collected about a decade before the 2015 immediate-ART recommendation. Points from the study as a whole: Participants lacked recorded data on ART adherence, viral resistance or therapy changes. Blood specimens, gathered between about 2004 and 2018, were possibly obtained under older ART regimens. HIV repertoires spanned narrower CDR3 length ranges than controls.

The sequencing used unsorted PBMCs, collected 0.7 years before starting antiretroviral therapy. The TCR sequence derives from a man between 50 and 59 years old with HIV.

DNA for the CDR3: TGCGCCAGCAGGAACACAGATACGCAGTATTTT. Translation: CASRNTDTQYF. The chain employs TRBV5-1 and TRBJ2-3; D is uncertain. The germline V gene has CDR1 SGHRS and CDR2 YFSETQ. This CDR3 spans 11 amino acids. V gave up 5 bases and J gave up 2 bases, with 3 bases separating them. Full variable domain (remainder filled in from reference TRBV5-1 and TRBJ2-3): KAGVTQTPRYLIKTRGQQVTLSCSPISGHRSVSWYQQTPGQGLQFLFEYFSETQRNKGNFPGRFSGRQFSNSRSEMNVSTLELGDSALYLCASRNTDTQYFGPGTRLTVL.